A single sample gave rise to the 9 T cell receptor beta chains below, sequenced in a study of regulatory T cells in long-lasting Graves disease. Time point specified: newly diagnosed GD, antithyroid drugs for less than 3 months. Researchers made the TCR library from RNA that was extracted from PBMCs. Investigators prepared the TCR beta libraries by applying iRepertoire HTBI primers and Arm-PCR of CDR3 regions. TCRdb fed the multiplex PCR reads into MiXCR, producing one record per CDR3 protein. The repertoire has approximately 400,000 distinct CDR3 sequences, 14% to 15% of them found once; the top ten carry about 7.6%. The same data also contributed to another study, on T cells in Graves' hyperthyroidism and ophthalmopathy.

The sample was peripheral blood mononuclear cells (PBMCs), taken at new diagnosis, from a patient treated with antithyroid drugs. The receptors here all came from a woman aged 40 to 55 with Graves disease.

This chain connects TRBV28 to TRBJ1-5, with 9 bases matching TRBD1. Germline CDR1 is MDHEN and CDR2 is SYDVKM. J gave up 1 base and V 4 bases, and 11 bases lay outside the gene matches. The CDR3 consists of 18 residues. CDR3 nucleotide sequence: TGTGCCAGCAGTTCGGGGGAGGACAGGGGACGGAGCAATCAGCCCCAGCATTTT. This sequence encodes CASSSGEDRGRSNQPQHF.

This clonotype was seen a handful of times. The rearrangement joins TRBV5-1 to TRBJ2-3, with 8 bases identical to TRBD2. Germline CDR1 is SGHRS and CDR2 is YFSETQ. CDR3 length: 15 amino acids. Losses at the gene ends were 3 bases for V and 3 bases for J; bases not matched to a gene: 6. CDR3 loop: CASSYGAGDTDTQYF. The CDR3 DNA follows: TGCGCCAGCAGCTACGGAGCGGGGGATACAGATACGCAGTATTTT.

This clonotype turned up a few times. This chain joins TRBV28 and TRBJ1-5; TRBD1 agrees at 9 bases. The CDR3 runs to 14 residues. The germline CDR1 and CDR2 sequences are MDHEN and SYDVKM. V gave up 7 bases and J gave up 6 bases; unmatched junction bases: 7. The CDR3 nucleotides read TGTGCCAGCAAGACCGGGACAGGGTTTCAGCCCCAGCATTTT. Its protein product is CASKTGTGFQPQHF. Filled out from reference TRBV28 and TRBJ1-5, the complete variable domain reads DVKVTQSSRYLVKRTGEKVFLECVQDMDHENMFWYRQDPGLGLRLIYFSYDVKMKEKGDIPEGYSVSREKKERFSLILESASTNQTSMYLCASKTGTGFQPQHFGDGTRLSIL.

The chain carries TRBV6-1 and TRBJ2-3; 10 bases are shared with TRBD1. CDR1 is MNHNS, CDR2 SASEGT, per germline. This CDR3 is built from 15 residues. V shed 6 bases and J 3 bases; nucleotides not matched to a gene: 6. CDR3 nucleotide sequence: TGTGCCAGCAGAACGACAGGGGGCGTGACAGATACGCAGTATTTT. This translates into CASRTTGGVTDTQYF.

As regards this clonotype: The junction and the germline gene differ at one end; a read error may be behind it. The V gene is TRBV20-1, the J gene TRBJ1-6; D perhaps matches TRBD1 (5 bases). The length of the CDR3 is 16 residues. Germline CDR1 DFQATT, CDR2 SNEGSKA (reference sequence). CDR3 sequence (DNA): TGCAGTGCCGCAGACCGGGGACTCTCATATAATCCACCCCTCCACTTT. Protein: CSAADRGLSYNPPLHF.

This clonotype was seen only a few times. The chain recombines TRBV20-1 with TRBJ2-5; tentative D call: TRBD2 (6 bases). V was clipped by 3 bases and J by 1 base, with 15 bases between them. Per the germline V gene, CDR1 is DFQATT and CDR2 is SNEGSKA (reference sequence). The CDR3 spans 15 residues. CDR3 sequence (DNA): TGCAGTGCTAGCCACCCGGGAGAAACCCAAGAGACCCAGTACTTC. As protein: CSASHPGETQETQYF.

This clonotype was found a few times. A far larger clone is one base from this, pointing to a likely read error. This chain links TRBV7-3 with TRBJ2-5; 7 bases fit TRBD1. The germline V gene encodes CDR1 SGHTA and CDR2 FQGTGA. Germline trimming cut 5 bases from V and 6 bases from J; bases unmatched to any gene: 12. The CDR3 is 15 residues long. The CDR3 is CASSVEGTVTKTQYF. As DNA, the CDR3 is TGTGCCAGCAGCGTAGAGGGGACAGTCACAAAGACCCAGTACTTC.

This clonotype was counted many times. V is TRBV18 and J is TRBJ2-3; 9 bases are shared with TRBD1. V gave up 3 bases and J gave up 5 bases; unmatched junction bases: 3. This CDR3 contains 14 residues. Germline CDR1 KGHSH, CDR2 LQKENI. This CDR3 reads CASSPWDREDTQYF. The DNA of the CDR3 is TGTGCCAGCTCACCTTGGGACAGGGAAGATACGCAGTATTTT.

This clonotype was seen only once. This chain's CDR3 is CSAGLVGGFEQYF. The CDR3 region has the DNA TGCAGCGCTGGACTAGTGGGAGGCTTCGAGCAGTACTTC. This chain links TRBV29-1 with TRBJ2-7; 7 nucleotides agree with TRBD2. The V gene's germline CDR1 is SQVTM and CDR2 ANQGSEA. V was pared by 7 bases and J by 6 bases, with 12 bases of the junction left unmatched. This CDR3 has 13 amino acids.